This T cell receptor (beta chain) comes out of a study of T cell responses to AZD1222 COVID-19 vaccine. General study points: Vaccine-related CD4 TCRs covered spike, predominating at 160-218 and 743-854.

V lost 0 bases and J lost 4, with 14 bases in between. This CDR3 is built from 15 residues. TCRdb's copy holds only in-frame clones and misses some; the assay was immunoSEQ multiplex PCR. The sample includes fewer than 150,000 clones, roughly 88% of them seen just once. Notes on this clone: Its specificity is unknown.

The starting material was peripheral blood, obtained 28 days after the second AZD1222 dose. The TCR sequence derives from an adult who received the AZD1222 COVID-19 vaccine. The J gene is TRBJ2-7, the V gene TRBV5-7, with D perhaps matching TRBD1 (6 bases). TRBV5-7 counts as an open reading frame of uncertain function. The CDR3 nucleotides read TGTGCCAGCAGCTTGGCCATTTACAGGGCGTACGAGCAGTACTTC. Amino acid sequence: CASSLAIYRAYEQYF.